The 27 T cell receptor beta chains reported below all come from one sample, sequenced in a study of blood T cell repertoires in COVID-19. Assay: immunoSEQ multiplex PCR; the TCRdb copy retains only in-frame clones and omits some. The sample includes more than 110,000 clones, roughly four fifths of them seen just once. Material for sequencing was peripheral blood. The receptors derive from a woman in her fifties or sixties with acute or convalescent COVID-19.

The CDR3 loop reads CAISEGEGQPQHF. The CDR3 nucleotides read TGTGCCATCAGTGAGGGGGAGGGTCAGCCCCAGCATTTT. V usage is TRBV10-3 and J usage is TRBJ1-5; D uncertain. V lost 2 bases and J 6 bases, leaving 8 bases between the germline ends. Germline CDR1 ENHRY, CDR2 SYGVKD. CDR3 length: 13 amino acids.

The sample holds one count of this clone. The same CDR3 arises from other DNA sequences in this sample as well. The CDR3 loop reads CASSVRQGDNSPLHF. DNA of the CDR3: TGTGCCAGCAGCGTTCGGCAGGGTGATAATTCACCCCTCCACTTT. The chain carries TRBV9 and TRBJ1-6; TRBD1 might be the D (5 bases). V lost 2 bases to trimming and J lost 5 bases, with 11 bases between them. From germline, CDR1 is SGDLS and CDR2 YYNGEE. This CDR3 is built from 15 residues.

V gene TRBV7-2 combines with J gene TRBJ2-7; 8 bases fit TRBD2. The CDR3 consists of 14 residues. CDR1 is SGHTA and CDR2 is FQGNSA in the germline V gene. The V segment lost 3 bases and the J segment 2 bases; nucleotides outside the gene matches: 3. The CDR3 protein is CASSFTGGTYEQYF. CDR3 DNA sequence: TGTGCCAGCAGCTTTACGGGAGGGACCTACGAGCAGTACTTC.

This clone showed up just once. The CDR3 sequence: CSVDLYGTSGSTDTQYF. As DNA, the CDR3 is TGCAGCGTTGACCTCTACGGGACTAGCGGGAGCACAGATACGCAGTATTTT. The chain uses TRBV29-1 and TRBJ2-3; 12 bases line up with TRBD2. The germline gives CDR1 SQVTM, CDR2 ANQGSEA. CDR3 length equals 17 residues. After removal of 3 bases from V and 0 bases from J, the junction contained 7 bases not matched to a gene.

The J gene is TRBJ1-5, the V gene TRBV3-1 (or the pseudogene TRBV3-2); D is ambiguous. Germline assignment: CDR1 LGHDT and CDR2 YNNKEL (reference sequence). Trimming pared 1 base from V and 6 bases from J, leaving 10 bases between. This CDR3 is 14 amino acids long. The CDR3 reads CASSQVRSGQPQHF. CDR3 coding DNA: TGTGCCAGCAGCCAAGTGCGCTCGGGTCAGCCCCAGCATTTT.

The gene calls are TRBV11-2 and TRBJ2-3, with 7 nucleotides matching TRBD2. CDR3 size: 17 residues. V lost 0 bases, J lost 6 bases, and 12 bases stayed unmatched. The germline gives CDR1 SGHAT, CDR2 FQNNGV. The CDR3 reads CASSLDVWGGPRDTQYF. CDR3 DNA sequence: TGTGCCAGCAGCTTAGATGTGTGGGGAGGGCCCCGCGATACGCAGTATTTT.

The chain employs TRBV27 and TRBJ2-3; TRBD2 matches 12 bases. From germline, CDR1 is MNHEY and CDR2 SMNVEV (reference sequence). The CDR3 runs to 17 residues. V gave up 0 bases and J gave up 7 bases; unmatched junction bases: 8. The CDR3 nucleotides are TGTGCCAGCAGTTTATCGCGGCTAGCGGGAGGGATAAATACGCAGTATTTT. Translated: CASSLSRLAGGINTQYF.

The rearrangement links TRBV5-5 to TRBJ1-5; possible D gene TRBD1, 6 bases. Germline V gene sequence: CDR1 SGHKS, CDR2 YYEKEE (reference sequence). CDR3 size: 15 residues. The germline V and J ends were trimmed by 1 base and 4 bases, with 12 bases remaining between them. The CDR3 region has the DNA TGTGCCAGCAGCTTGATTAGTACAGGGAATCAGCCCCAGCATTTT. Translated: CASSLISTGNQPQHF.

This clone was detected a few times. The chain links TRBV9 to TRBJ2-3; D perhaps matches TRBD1 (6 bases). Germline lookup yields CDR1 SGDLS and CDR2 YYNGEE. The CDR3 sequence is 15 residues long. V was clipped by 2 bases and J by 0 bases, with 10 bases between them. CDR3 sequence: CASSVGTSSTDTQYF. The CDR3 DNA sequence: TGTGCCAGCAGCGTGGGGACATCTAGCACAGATACGCAGTATTTT.

This clone has a handful of counts. V usage is TRBV28 and J usage is TRBJ2-5; D is perhaps TRBD1 (6 bases). CDR1 MDHEN and CDR2 SYDVKM come from the germline V gene. The CDR3 consists of 15 residues. Between the trimmed V and J ends, which lost 5 bases and 2 bases, there was a span of 15 bases. The CDR3 reads CASSPLTGWQETQYF. CDR3 sequence (DNA): TGTGCCAGCAGTCCCCTCACAGGGTGGCAAGAGACCCAGTACTTC.

This chain uses TRBV6-5 with TRBJ2-5; 10 bases line up with TRBD2. The V segment lost 6 bases and the J segment 2 bases; nucleotides outside the gene matches: 6. CDR3 length: 15 residues. Germline lookup yields CDR1 MNHEY and CDR2 SVGAGI. The CDR3 DNA is TGTGCCAGCAGGATCAGCGGGAGGGGGCAAGAGACCCAGTACTTC. It yields the protein CASRISGRGQETQYF.

This clone was counted between two and nine times. The junction does not match germline at one end; this may be a read error. The chain joins TRBV18 to TRBJ1-4; TRBD1 aligns across 12 bases. The V gene's germline CDR1 is KGHSH and CDR2 LQKENI. The length of the CDR3 is 14 residues. CDR3 coding DNA: TGTGCCAGCTCACCCCCGGGACAGGGGGCTTTCCCCACGTTT. Protein: CASSPPGQGAFPTF.

The J gene is TRBJ2-1, the V gene TRBV9, with D possibly being TRBD1 (6 bases). The CDR3 consists of 15 residues. Looked up from germline, CDR1 is SGDLS and CDR2 is YYNGEE. V shed 0 bases and J shed 4 bases, with 11 bases lying between them. This CDR3 is CASSVGQGPYNEQFF. The CDR3 DNA reads TGTGCCAGCAGCGTAGGGCAGGGGCCATACAATGAGCAGTTCTTC.

The chain is built from TRBV5-1 and TRBJ2-2, with TRBD2 matching 13 bases. CDR1 is SGHRS, CDR2 YFSETQ, per germline. This CDR3 has 19 amino acids. V lost 7 bases to trimming and J lost 5 bases; unmatched junction nucleotides: 17. Here the CDR3 reads CASYTGWRLAGGETGELFF. For the CDR3, the DNA is TGCGCCAGCTATACTGGGTGGAGACTAGCGGGAGGCGAAACCGGGGAGCTGTTTTTT.

V is TRBV4-3 and J is TRBJ2-6; 9 bases map to TRBD1. The CDR3 covers 20 residues. The germline gives CDR1 LGHNA, CDR2 YSLEER. Unmatched junction bases numbered 16, after V lost 3 bases and J lost 4 bases. CDR3 sequence reads: CASSQNLPGQGLLGANVLTF. The CDR3 bases are TGCGCCAGCAGCCAGAATCTGCCGGGACAGGGTTTGTTAGGGGCCAACGTCCTGACTTTC.

As concerns this clone: Other DNA sequences in the sample encode the same CDR3. The chain links TRBV15 to TRBJ1-5; D is unclear. Trimming stripped 0 bases from V and 5 bases from J, with 2 bases between. The CDR3 totals 12 residues. CDR1 is LNHNV, CDR2 YYDKDF, per germline (reference sequence). The CDR3 is CATSRDYQPQHF. For the CDR3, the DNA is TGTGCCACCAGCAGAGACTATCAGCCCCAGCATTTT.

The chain combines TRBV7-9 with TRBJ2-3, with 14 bases that match TRBD2. Germline V gives CDR1 SEHNR, CDR2 FQNEAQ (reference sequence). CDR3 length: 16 residues. V shed 5 bases and J 9 bases; nucleotides not matched to a gene: 10. The CDR3 DNA sequence: TGTGCCAGCAGCATACAGGGACTAGCGGGAGTCGAGACGCAGTATTTT. It encodes CASSIQGLAGVETQYF.

The chain recombines TRBV28 with TRBJ2-4; D is possibly TRBD1 (5 bases). CDR3 length: 13 residues. The germline V gene encodes CDR1 MDHEN and CDR2 SYDVKM. V was clipped by 4 bases and J by 2 bases, with 6 bases between them. CDR3 coding DNA: TGTGCCAGCAGTTCAGGGACCAAAAACATTCAGTACTTC. As protein: CASSSGTKNIQYF.

This clone is a singleton in its sample. The chain combines TRBV3-1 (or the pseudogene TRBV3-2) with TRBJ1-1; 7 nucleotides line up with TRBD1. Germline V CDR1 and CDR2: LGHDT, YNNKEL (reference sequence). CDR3 size: 13 residues. Trimming took 5 bases from V and 4 from J; bases not matched to a gene: 4. The CDR3 here is CASSSRQGTEAFF. The CDR3 DNA follows: TGTGCCAGCAGCTCAAGACAGGGCACTGAAGCTTTCTTT.

The rearrangement uses TRBV25-1 and TRBJ1-2; D gene ambiguous. This CDR3 contains 12 residues. Trimming shortened V by 5 bases and J by 0 bases, and 4 bases separated the two germline ends. Germline CDR1 reads MGHDK; CDR2 reads SYGVNS. The CDR3 coding sequence is TGTGCCAGCAGTCTGTCTAACTATGGCTACACCTTC. Amino acids: CASSLSNYGYTF.

The rearrangement joins TRBV29-1 to TRBJ2-1, with 8 bases that match TRBD2. This CDR3 comprises 20 residues. The trim removed 3 bases at V and 10 bases at J, leaving 29 bases unmatched. Germline V CDR1 and CDR2: SQVTM, ANQGSEA. The CDR3 coding sequence is TGCAGCGTTGATGGGGCGGGAGGACCTACAACCCGGGGTATTGTTTGGGAGCAGTTCTTC. Amino acid sequence: CSVDGAGGPTTRGIVWEQFF.

As to this clone: Relative to the germline gene, one junction end is altered; a read error may explain this. This rearrangement joins TRBV5-1 to TRBJ1-1; TRBD1 might be the D (5 bases). The CDR3 has 13 residues. Germline loops: CDR1 SGHRS, CDR2 YFSETQ. The CDR3 DNA sequence: TGCGCCAGCAGCTTTGGGGGGAACGCTGAAGCTTTCTTT. This codes for CASSFGGNAEAFF.

This rearrangement joins TRBV5-1 to TRBJ2-1; TRBD2 is a possible D gene (6 bases). The germline V gene has CDR1 SGHRS and CDR2 YFSETQ. V lost 0 bases and J 3 bases, leaving 13 bases between the germline ends. The CDR3 covers 16 residues. The CDR3 DNA reads TGCGCCAGCAGCTTGGAGTCGCGGGGAGGCTACAATGAGCAGTTCTTC. Protein sequence: CASSLESRGGYNEQFF.

V gene TRBV3-1 (or the pseudogene TRBV3-2) combines with J gene TRBJ2-1, with a possible D match to TRBD2 (5 bases). Germline lookup yields CDR1 LGHDT and CDR2 YNNKEL (reference sequence). This CDR3 is 15 amino acids long. The V gene lost 1 base and the J gene lost 9 bases, with 16 bases spanning the gap. CDR3 coding DNA: TGTGCCAGCAGCCAAGGGGCGGGTTACGGCGGTGAGCAGTTCTTC. It yields the protein CASSQGAGYGGEQFF.

The CDR3: CASSQASGRADEQFF. As DNA, the CDR3 is TGCGCCAGCAGCCAAGCTAGCGGGAGGGCCGATGAGCAGTTCTTC. This chain connects TRBV4-1 to TRBJ2-1; 12 nucleotides match TRBD2. The germline V gene has CDR1 MGHRA and CDR2 YSYEKL. The CDR3 is 15 amino acids. V was clipped by 1 base and J by 8 bases; unmatched bases: 3.

The chain recombines TRBV10-1 with TRBJ1-1; D gene uncertain. The germline V gene encodes CDR1 WNHNN and CDR2 SYGVQD (reference sequence). The length of the CDR3 is 10 residues. V lost 8 bases to trimming and J lost 4 bases, with 5 bases between them. DNA of the CDR3: TGCGCCAGCCTTATCACTGAAGCTTTCTTT. It specifies CASLITEAFF.

On this clone: Other DNA variants within this sample encode the same CDR3. This chain links TRBV9 with TRBJ1-2, with 9 bases identical to TRBD1. Germline CDR1 reads SGDLS; CDR2 reads YYNGEE. V lost 0 bases to trimming and J lost 5 bases; unmatched junction nucleotides: 2. This CDR3 has 14 amino acids. The CDR3 DNA sequence: TGTGCCAGCAGCGTAGGGACAGGGGATTATGGCTACACCTTC. Protein product: CASSVGTGDYGYTF.